This is a list of T cell receptor beta chains from one sample in a study of blood T cell repertoires in COVID-19. TCRdb keeps only in-frame clones here, not all; method: immunoSEQ multiplex PCR. The profile covers 250,000 to 350,000 clones, with under 90% appearing a single time and roughly 2.9% taken by the ten largest. Material for sequencing was PBMCs or T cells enriched from blood (not recorded which). The source is a woman between 50 and 59 years old who had been exposed to COVID-19. Each CDR3 is given with its conserved first and last residue. D genes are given only for firm matches. Where a row states a size, it is once, few, many or the class of an expanded clone; other rows omit it.

cdr3_aa cdr3_nt clone_size v_call d_call j_call
CSVEASNYGYTF TGCAGCGTTGAGGCCTCTAACTATGGCTACACCTTC few TRBV29-1 NA TRBJ1-2
CASSQERGAGNTIYF TGTGCCAGCAGCCAAGAAAGGGGCGCCGGAAACACCATATATTTT NA TRBV3-1/TRBV3-2 NA TRBJ1-3
CASSPLGQGSDYGYTF TGTGCCAGCTCACCCCTCGGACAGGGGTCGGACTATGGCTACACCTTC NA TRBV18 TRBD1 TRBJ1-2
CASSVGWPSTDTQYF TGTGCCAGCAGCGTAGGGTGGCCTAGCACAGATACGCAGTATTTT NA TRBV9 NA TRBJ2-3
CASSFRGHQPQHF TGTGCCAGCAGTTTCAGGGGGCATCAGCCCCAGCATTTT NA TRBV28 TRBD1 TRBJ1-5
CASSPRGGREQYF TGTGCCAGCAGTCCCCGGGGAGGCCGGGAGCAGTACTTC NA TRBV28 NA TRBJ2-7
CASSQTGWNEQFF TGTGCCAGCAGTCAAACAGGGTGGAATGAGCAGTTCTTC NA TRBV12-3/TRBV12-4 NA TRBJ2-1
CASSEWLDYEQYF TGTGCCAGCAGTGAATGGTTAGACTACGAGCAGTACTTC NA TRBV6-1 NA TRBJ2-7
CASTVVRQGNQPQHF TGTGCCAGTACCGTGGTTAGGCAGGGCAATCAGCCCCAGCATTTT NA TRBV19 NA TRBJ1-5
CASSWLAGGLETQYF TGTGCCAGCAGTTGGCTAGCGGGGGGGTTGGAGACCCAGTACTTC NA TRBV2 TRBD2 TRBJ2-5
CASRTGLEKLFF TGTGCCAGCAGAACAGGTCTGGAAAAACTGTTTTTT NA TRBV2 NA TRBJ1-4
CASSPPPPPGRAKRAGETQYF TGTGCCAGCTCACCACCCCCCCCTCCCGGGCGGGCAAAAAGGGCGGGAGAGACCCAGTACTTC NA TRBV18 NA TRBJ2-5
CASTRIVASNTEAFF TGTGCCAGCACCAGAATCGTCGCCTCAAACACTGAAGCTTTCTTT once TRBV2 NA TRBJ1-1
CASSQAAGSLPGYTF TGTGCCAGCAGCCAAGCTGCAGGCTCCCTGCCAGGCTACACCTTC NA TRBV3-1/TRBV3-2 NA TRBJ1-2
CASSPLSGTYTDTQYF TGTGCCAGCAGCCCTCTCAGCGGGACCTACACAGATACGCAGTATTTT NA TRBV7-9 TRBD2 TRBJ2-3
CASSLGRQGGVTEAFF TGTGCCAGCAGCTTAGGCCGACAGGGGGGGGTCACTGAAGCTTTCTTT once TRBV7-2 TRBD1 TRBJ1-1
CASSLGTGVTNSPLHF TGTGCCAGCAGCTTGGGGACAGGGGTAACAAATTCACCCCTCCACTTT NA TRBV5-4 TRBD1 TRBJ1-6
CSGDREVEAFF TGCAGCGGGGACAGGGAGGTCGAAGCTTTCTTT NA TRBV29-1 TRBD1 TRBJ1-1
CASSQQTDREGERTQYF TGCGCCAGCAGTCAACAAACGGACAGGGAAGGGGAGCGGACCCAGTACTTC NA TRBV23-1 TRBD1 TRBJ2-5
CASSVGQGVGNEQFF TGTGCCAGCAGTGTGGGACAGGGGGTAGGCAATGAGCAGTTCTTC NA TRBV2 TRBD1 TRBJ2-1
CASSIPGTSGFNEQFF TGCGCCAGCAGCATCCCCGGGACTAGCGGGTTTAATGAGCAGTTCTTC NA TRBV5-1 TRBD2 TRBJ2-1
CASRRLASSEQYF TGTGCCAGCAGGCGGCTAGCATCGTCCGAGCAGTACTTC NA TRBV5-5 NA TRBJ2-7
CASSPGTQETQYF TGTGCCAGCAGCCCCGGGACTCAAGAGACCCAGTACTTC NA TRBV28 NA TRBJ2-5
CASSLMGQGTGELFF TGTGCCAGCAGCTTAATGGGACAGGGGACCGGGGAGCTGTTTTTT NA TRBV7-2 TRBD1 TRBJ2-2
CASSKGQGREKLFF TGTGCCAGTAGTAAGGGACAGGGGCGAGAAAAACTGTTTTTT NA TRBV19 TRBD1 TRBJ1-4
CASSSGVIQPQHF TGTGCCAGCAGCTCCGGGGTTATACAGCCCCAGCATTTT NA TRBV27 NA TRBJ1-5
CAVRDRGGTEAFF TGCGCCGTCCGGGACAGGGGAGGCACTGAAGCTTTCTTT NA TRBV10-2 TRBD1 TRBJ1-1
CASTKGGNTEAFF TGTGCCAGTACTAAAGGGGGGAACACTGAAGCTTTCTTT NA TRBV19 NA TRBJ1-1
CASSQVQGNTIYF TGCGCCAGCAGCCAAGTACAGGGAAACACCATATATTTT NA TRBV4-1 NA TRBJ1-3
CASSDQGARQETQYF TGTGCCAGCAGTGACCAGGGGGCGCGGCAAGAGACCCAGTACTTC few TRBV25-1 TRBD1 TRBJ2-5